The next 5 T cell receptor beta chains were all read from a single sample in a study of OX40 agonist ivuxolimab in advanced cancers. Profiling relied on immunoSEQ multiplex PCR, and the TCRdb table lists in-frame clones only, not all of them. The table shows under 85,000 clones, with about 88% occurring only once. Here the sequenced sample was CD4+ or CD8+ T cells sorted from blood, taken in a trial of the OX40 agonist ivuxolimab. Receptors were obtained from an adult with an advanced solid tumor such as melanoma, head and neck, liver or kidney cancer.

This clone was picked up one time. The J gene is TRBJ2-1, the V gene TRBV14, with a tentative D call TRBD1 (6 bases). Germline-derived CDR1 and CDR2 are SGHDN and FVKESK. Trimming cost V 0 bases and J 3 bases, with 12 bases left between them. The CDR3 covers 16 residues. This chain's CDR3 is CASSQDRGHLYNEQFF. In nucleotides, the CDR3 is TGTGCCAGCAGCCAAGACAGGGGCCACCTCTACAATGAGCAGTTCTTC.

The chain employs TRBV14 and TRBJ1-3; D not resolved. The CDR3 loop spans 15 amino acids. Trimming removed 0 bases from V and 6 bases from J, with 12 bases in between. Germline assignment: CDR1 SGHDN and CDR2 FVKESK. As DNA, the CDR3 is TGTGCCAGCAGCCAAGATATCGGGGTAGCAAACACCATATATTTT. This translates into CASSQDIGVANTIYF. The full variable domain, with the rest looked up from reference TRBV14 and TRBJ1-3, is EAGVTQFPSHSVIEKGQTVTLRCDPISGHDNLYWYRRVMGKEIKFLLHFVKESKQDESGMPNNRFLAERTGGTYSTLKVQPAELEDSGVYFCASSQDIGVANTIYFGEGSWLTVV.

The V call is TRBV5-1, the J call TRBJ1-2; 12 nucleotides agree with TRBD1. Germline assignment: CDR1 SGHRS and CDR2 YFSETQ. Losses at the gene ends were 0 bases for V and 7 bases for J; bases not matched to a gene: 7. The CDR3 contains 16 residues. The CDR3 DNA reads as TGCGCCAGCAGCTTGGGGCGGGGACAGGGGGCCTTTGGCTACACCTTC. Its protein is CASSLGRGQGAFGYTF.

The chain joins TRBV6-6 to TRBJ2-1, with 11 bases that match TRBD1. Trimming removed 4 bases from V and 8 bases from J; junction bases left unmatched: 4. CDR1 is MNHNY, CDR2 SVGAGI, per germline (reference sequence). The CDR3 extends over 14 amino acids. The CDR3 DNA sequence: TGTGCCAGCAGTTGGACAGGGGGCTCAGATGAGCAGTTCTTC. As protein: CASSWTGGSDEQFF.

The chain couples TRBV12-5 to TRBJ1-1; no definite D call. The CDR3 has 12 residues. Germline assignment: CDR1 LGHNT and CDR2 FRNRAP. V was trimmed by 6 bases and J by 8 bases, leaving 13 bases between them. The CDR3 protein is CASGPRPGEAFF. The CDR3 DNA reads as TGTGCTAGTGGGCCCAGACCTGGGGAAGCTTTCTTT.